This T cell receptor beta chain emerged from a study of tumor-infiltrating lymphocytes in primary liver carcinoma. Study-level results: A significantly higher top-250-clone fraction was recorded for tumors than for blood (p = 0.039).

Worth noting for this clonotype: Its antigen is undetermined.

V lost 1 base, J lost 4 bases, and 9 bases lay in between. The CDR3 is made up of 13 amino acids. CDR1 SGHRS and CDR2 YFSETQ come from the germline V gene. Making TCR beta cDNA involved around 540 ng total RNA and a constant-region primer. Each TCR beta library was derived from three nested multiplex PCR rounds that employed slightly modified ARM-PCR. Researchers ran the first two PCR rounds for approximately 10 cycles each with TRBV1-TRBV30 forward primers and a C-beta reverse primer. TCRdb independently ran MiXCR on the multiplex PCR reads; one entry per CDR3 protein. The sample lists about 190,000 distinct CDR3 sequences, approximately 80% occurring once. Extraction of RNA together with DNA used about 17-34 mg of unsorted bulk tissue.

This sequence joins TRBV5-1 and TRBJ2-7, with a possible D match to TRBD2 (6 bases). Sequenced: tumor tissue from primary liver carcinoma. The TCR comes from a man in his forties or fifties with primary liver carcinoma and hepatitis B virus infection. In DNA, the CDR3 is TGCGCCAGCAGCTTGCGAGGGACTTACGAGCAGTACTTC. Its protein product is CASSLRGTYEQYF.